A single sample gave rise to the 23 T cell receptor beta chains below, sequenced in a study of tumor T cells in aggressive B-cell lymphoma. Measured with immunoSEQ multiplex PCR; TCRdb has only the in-frame clones, and not every one. Of more than 5,000 clones detected, roughly 90% appear once; the ten largest clones hold roughly 3%. Sequences were obtained from tumor tissue. The source is an adult with diffuse large B cell lymphoma.

This rearrangement joins TRBV5-1 to TRBJ2-7; possible D gene TRBD2, 6 bases. Germline CDR1 is SGHRS and CDR2 is YFSETQ. The CDR3 has 14 residues. Trimming removed 4 bases from V and 2 bases from J, with 13 bases in between. CDR3 sequence reads: CASSGRGPTYEQYF. The CDR3 DNA reads TGCGCCAGCAGCGGGCGGGGACCCACCTACGAGCAGTACTTC.

The chain combines TRBV30 with TRBJ2-7; 10 positions match TRBD2. V dropped 2 bases and J dropped 4; count of bases not matched to a gene: 8. The germline CDR1 and CDR2 sequences are GTSNPN and SVGIG (reference sequence). CDR3 length: 15 residues. Written as DNA, the CDR3 is TGTGCCTGGAGTTACGGACTAGCGGCCCCATACGAGCAGTACTTC. This gives the protein CAWSYGLAAPYEQYF. Drawing the rest from reference TRBV30 and TRBJ2-7, the complete variable domain is SQTIHQWPATLVQPVGSPLSLECTVEGTSNPNLYWYRQAAGRGLQLLFYSVGIGQISSEVPQNLSASRPQDRQFILSSKKLLLSDSGFYLCAWSYGLAAPYEQYFGPGTRLTVT.

The V call is TRBV15, the J call TRBJ1-2; D may be TRBD1 (5 bases). CDR1 LNHNV and CDR2 YYDKDF come from the germline V gene (reference sequence). Trimming removed 4 bases at V and 4 bases at J, with 13 bases between. The CDR3 extends over 14 amino acids. The CDR3 nucleotides read TGTGCCACCAGCATCGGAACGGGGGGCTATGGCTACACCTTC. Translating it yields CATSIGTGGYGYTF.

The J gene is TRBJ2-2, the V gene TRBV15; D not resolved. Deletions cut 1 base from V and 1 base from J, with 7 bases between. Per germline, CDR1 LNHNV and CDR2 YYDKDF (reference sequence). The CDR3 is 15 amino acids. The CDR3 DNA follows: TGTGCCACCAGCAGAGCCCACAAGAACACCGGGGAGCTGTTTTTT. Protein: CATSRAHKNTGELFF.

This clone was observed a few times. The chain links TRBV19 to TRBJ2-7; D might be TRBD2 (5 bases). The CDR3 has 14 amino acids. The germline V gene has CDR1 LNHDA and CDR2 SQIVND (reference sequence). Trimming took 7 bases from V and 1 from J, leaving 14 bases between them. CDR3 coding DNA: TGTGCCAGTACCTTAACCGGGATGTCCTACGAGCAGTACTTC. It codes for CASTLTGMSYEQYF.

This clone came up once. The V and J genes are TRBV7-9 and TRBJ1-1; possible D gene TRBD1, 6 bases. The CDR3 extends over 17 amino acids. Trimming stripped 3 bases from V and 3 bases from J, with 20 bases between. Germline V gene lookup returns CDR1 SEHNR and CDR2 FQNEAQ (reference sequence). The CDR3 sequence: CASSLWKRGGTDTEAFF. The CDR3 DNA is TGTGCCAGCAGCTTGTGGAAGAGGGGGGGAACAGACACTGAAGCTTTCTTT.

The rearrangement uses TRBV18 and TRBJ2-7, with D uncertain. The CDR3 totals 13 residues. V lost 0 bases, J lost 5 bases, and 8 bases lay in between. The germline V gene encodes CDR1 KGHSH and CDR2 LQKENI. CDR3 nucleotides: TGTGCCAGCTCACCACCGGCAGTTAACGAGCAGTACTTC. Encoded protein: CASSPPAVNEQYF.

This chain connects TRBV7-3 to TRBJ2-7, with D possibly matching TRBD2 (5 bases). Trimming removed 0 bases at V and 4 bases at J, with 7 bases between. CDR1 and CDR2 (germline): SGHTA, FQGTGA. The CDR3 totals 13 residues. CDR3: CASSLTPGYEQYF. DNA for the CDR3: TGTGCCAGCAGCTTAACACCGGGGTACGAGCAGTACTTC.

This clone was counted once. The rearrangement joins TRBV7-9 to TRBJ2-1; possible D gene TRBD2, 6 bases. Looked up from germline, CDR1 is SEHNR and CDR2 is FQNEAQ (reference sequence). V was shortened by 1 base and J by 15 bases, with 10 bases between the two germline ends. This CDR3 is built from 11 residues. The CDR3 DNA sequence: TGTGCCAGCAGCTTAGTGACTAGTCTGTTCTTC. This encodes CASSLVTSLFF.

The chain couples TRBV30 to TRBJ2-1; D gene uncertain. CDR3 length equals 15 residues. V lost 3 bases and J 0 bases, leaving 12 bases between the germline ends. CDR1 GTSNPN and CDR2 SVGIG come from the germline V gene (reference sequence). CDR3 sequence reads: CAWRSLISSYNEQFF. CDR3 in DNA: TGTGCCTGGAGAAGTTTAATTAGCTCCTACAATGAGCAGTTCTTC.

The rearrangement links TRBV18 to TRBJ2-2, with 8 bases that match TRBD1. Trimming at V came to 4 bases and at J to 2 bases, leaving 3 bases not matched to a gene. The CDR3 is made up of 15 amino acids. Looked up from germline, CDR1 is KGHSH and CDR2 is LQKENI. Here the CDR3 DNA reads TGTGCCAGCTCACGGGACAGGCTAAACACCGGGGAGCTGTTTTTT. This gives the protein CASSRDRLNTGELFF.

The chain uses TRBV11-2 and TRBJ2-1; 14 bases fit TRBD2. The CDR3 covers 17 residues. Germline V gene sequence: CDR1 SGHAT, CDR2 FQNNGV. V shed 5 bases, J shed 7 bases, and the junction held 10 bases outside the gene matches. The CDR3 spells CASSPRLAGGPWNEQFF. In DNA form, the CDR3 reads TGTGCCAGCAGCCCCAGACTAGCGGGGGGGCCATGGAATGAGCAGTTCTTC.

The chain joins TRBV5-1 to TRBJ1-3, with D possibly being TRBD1 (5 bases). The germline gives CDR1 SGHRS, CDR2 YFSETQ. The CDR3 runs 15 residues. The germline V and J ends were trimmed by 0 bases and 0 bases, with 7 bases remaining between them. CDR3 in amino acids: CASSLGQRSGNTIYF. The CDR3 DNA reads TGCGCCAGCAGCTTGGGACAGCGCTCTGGAAACACCATATATTTT.

The chain couples TRBV4-2 to TRBJ1-1; TRBD1 might be the D (6 bases). V dropped 3 bases and J dropped 5 bases, with 16 bases sitting between them. Germline assignment: CDR1 LGHNA and CDR2 YNFKEQ. CDR3 length equals 15 residues. CDR3: CASSHGRGVTTEAFF. The CDR3 DNA follows: TGTGCCAGCAGCCATGGGAGGGGGGTAACAACTGAAGCTTTCTTT.

The chain links TRBV19 to TRBJ2-3; D is possibly TRBD1 (7 bases). This CDR3 has 13 residues. Trimming left V 8 bases short and J 2 bases short, with 11 bases between. The germline gives CDR1 LNHDA, CDR2 SQIVND (reference sequence). In DNA form, the CDR3 reads TGTGCCAGTGGCGGGACAGCCACAGATACGCAGTATTTT. It translates to CASGGTATDTQYF.

This chain links TRBV27 with TRBJ2-5, with D unresolved. Germline CDR1 is MNHEY and CDR2 is SMNVEV (reference sequence). V shed 1 base and J shed 1 base, with 7 bases lying between them. The CDR3 loop spans 14 amino acids. The CDR3 nucleotides read TGTGCCAGCAGTTTATTTAGAACCCAAGAGACCCAGTACTTC. Translated: CASSLFRTQETQYF.

The V gene is TRBV7-9, the J gene TRBJ2-1; TRBD2 agrees at 9 bases. V shed 0 bases and J 6 bases; nucleotides not matched to a gene: 6. Germline CDR1 SEHNR, CDR2 FQNEAQ (reference sequence). The CDR3 totals 16 residues. The CDR3 DNA follows: TGTGCCAGCAGCTTAGCGGGCGGGGGGGCCCCCAATGAGCAGTTCTTC. This gives the protein CASSLAGGGAPNEQFF. Full variable domain (remainder filled in from reference TRBV7-9 and TRBJ2-1): DTGVSQNPRHKITKRGQNVTFRCDPISEHNRLYWYRQTLGQGPEFLTYFQNEAQLEKSRLLSDRFSAERPKGSFSTLEIQRTEQGDSAMYLCASSLAGGGAPNEQFFGPGTRLTVL.

The rearrangement joins TRBV5-1 to TRBJ2-7; possible D gene TRBD2, 5 bases. V was shortened by 4 bases and J by 0 bases, with 8 bases between the two germline ends. The CDR3 totals 13 residues. The germline V gene encodes CDR1 SGHRS and CDR2 YFSETQ. CDR3 region: CASSGRDSYEQYF. In DNA, the CDR3 is TGCGCCAGCAGCGGCCGGGACTCCTACGAGCAGTACTTC.

This clone was observed a handful of times. The rearrangement links TRBV5-1 to TRBJ2-7; the match to TRBD2 covers 10 bases. CDR1 SGHRS and CDR2 YFSETQ come from the germline V gene. The CDR3 is made up of 14 amino acids. V gave up 5 bases and J gave up 0 bases; unmatched junction bases: 2. This chain's CDR3 is CASSRTSGSYEQYF. The CDR3 DNA follows: TGCGCCAGCAGTAGGACTAGCGGCTCCTACGAGCAGTACTTC.

A single count supports this clone. The J gene is TRBJ1-2, the V gene TRBV4-1, with D perhaps matching TRBD1 (5 bases). Germline values: CDR1 MGHRA, CDR2 YSYEKL. Trimming took off 1 base at V and 6 bases at J, with 15 bases between the two ends. The CDR3 contains 15 residues. CDR3 nucleotides: TGCGCCAGCAGCCAAGTAGGGCAGGGAAGGAATGGCTACACCTTC. It specifies CASSQVGQGRNGYTF.

The CDR3 region is CASSNLGQSETQYF. The CDR3 DNA sequence: TGTGCCAGCTCAAACCTGGGACAGTCGGAGACCCAGTACTTC. V gene TRBV18 combines with J gene TRBJ2-5; 7 bases map to TRBD1. V lost 5 bases, J lost 5 bases, and 8 bases stayed unmatched. The CDR3 covers 14 residues. Germline V gene lookup returns CDR1 KGHSH and CDR2 LQKENI.

This chain connects TRBV7-8 to TRBJ1-1, with TRBD1 identical over 11 bases. Germline loops: CDR1 SGHVS, CDR2 FQNEAQ. Trimming took 3 bases from V and 6 from J; bases not matched to a gene: 0. The CDR3 runs 13 residues. CDR3 in DNA: TGTGCCAGCAGCTTGGGACAGGGGGCTGAAGCTTTCTTT. The encoded protein is CASSLGQGAEAFF.

As to this clone: Other nucleotide sequences in the sample specify the same CDR3. This rearrangement joins TRBV28 to TRBJ1-2, with unresolved D. Germline V CDR1 and CDR2: MDHEN, SYDVKM. CDR3 size: 13 residues. V dropped 6 bases and J dropped 3 bases, with 11 bases sitting between them. CDR3 in amino acids: CASRGSFDYGYTF. In DNA form, the CDR3 reads TGTGCCAGCAGAGGGAGCTTCGACTATGGCTACACCTTC.